This passage covers 17 T cell receptor beta chains from one sample sequenced in a study of siplizumab effects on memory and regulatory T cells. TCRdb's table, derived via immunoSEQ multiplex PCR, lists solely in-frame clones and lacks some. The profile shows over 100,000 clones, around 95% of them singletons. The specimen sequenced was non-Treg CD4+ T cells sorted from blood. The receptors come from a human donor in good health.

The chain joins TRBV6-5 to TRBJ1-5, with D possibly matching TRBD1 (5 bases). This CDR3 is built from 13 residues. Germline assignment: CDR1 MNHEY and CDR2 SVGAGI. Trimming shortened V by 6 bases and J by 4 bases, and 10 bases separated the two germline ends. CDR3 coding DNA: TGTGCCAGCAGCTCAGGGTATAATCAGCCCCAGCATTTT. This sequence encodes CASSSGYNQPQHF.

The chain joins TRBV27 to TRBJ1-6; 7 positions match TRBD1. Germline lookup yields CDR1 MNHEY and CDR2 SMNVEV (reference sequence). V was clipped by 5 bases and J by 2 bases; unmatched bases: 6. This CDR3 has 16 amino acids. CDR3: CASSLGTATYNSPLHF. For the CDR3, the DNA is TGTGCCAGCAGTCTCGGGACAGCGACCTATAATTCACCCCTCCACTTT.

This clone was seen once. The chain couples TRBV6-1 to TRBJ2-7; maybe TRBD1 (6 bases). CDR1 and CDR2 (germline): MNHNS, SASEGT. V lost 6 bases to trimming and J lost 0 bases, with 15 bases between them. The CDR3 covers 15 residues. CDR3 residues: CASRWTVDSSYEQYF. The CDR3 DNA is TGTGCCAGCAGATGGACAGTGGATAGCTCCTACGAGCAGTACTTC.

Here the CDR3 reads CASSYTRGQETQYF. The CDR3, as DNA: TGTGCCAGCAGTTATACGAGGGGGCAAGAGACCCAGTACTTC. The chain combines TRBV6-5 with TRBJ2-5; possible D gene TRBD1, 6 bases. Looked up from germline, CDR1 is MNHEY and CDR2 is SVGAGI. The CDR3 extends over 14 amino acids. The ends were cut back, 3 bases at V and 2 bases at J, with 10 bases in the middle.

The rearrangement uses TRBV18 and TRBJ1-6; D uncertain. V gave up 4 bases and J gave up 8 bases, with 12 bases separating them. Germline CDR1 is KGHSH and CDR2 is LQKENI. The CDR3 spans 14 residues. The DNA of the CDR3 is TGTGCCAGCTCACTAGGGCCGCGGGATTCACCCCTCCACTTT. This gives the protein CASSLGPRDSPLHF.

The chain links TRBV28 to TRBJ2-5, with 7 bases that match TRBD1. V lost 5 bases and J lost 2; bases outside the gene matches: 5. CDR3 length: 14 amino acids. Germline CDR1 MDHEN, CDR2 SYDVKM. DNA of the CDR3: TGTGCCAGCAGTGAGTTGACAGGGCAAGAGACCCAGTACTTC. Amino acids: CASSELTGQETQYF.

The rearrangement uses TRBV29-1 and TRBJ1-2; unclear D gene. CDR3 size: 15 residues. Germline V gives CDR1 SQVTM, CDR2 ANQGSEA. Trimming stripped 3 bases from V and 4 bases from J, with 18 bases between. As DNA, the CDR3 is TGCAGCGTTGATCGGGCAGACCCAGATACCTATGGCTACACCTTC. It yields the protein CSVDRADPDTYGYTF.

This chain joins TRBV9 and TRBJ2-3; TRBD2 agrees at 7 bases. This CDR3 is 16 amino acids long. The V segment lost 5 bases and the J segment 4 bases; nucleotides outside the gene matches: 13. Germline V gene lookup returns CDR1 SGDLS and CDR2 YYNGEE. The CDR3 DNA sequence: TGTGCCAGCAGTAGGCGAGGAGCGGGGCAGGCAGATACGCAGTATTTT. Translation: CASSRRGAGQADTQYF.

The chain recombines TRBV2 with TRBJ2-7; tentatively, D is TRBD1 or TRBD2 (5 bases each). Per the germline V gene, CDR1 is SNHLY and CDR2 is FYNNEI. Trimming left V 5 bases short and J 3 bases short, with 14 bases between. This CDR3 region has 14 residues. The CDR3 DNA reads as TGTGCCAGCAGTTCCGGGACGGTCCTCTACGAGCAGTACTTC. Protein: CASSSGTVLYEQYF.

This chain links TRBV19 with TRBJ1-3, with D perhaps TRBD1 (6 bases). V lost 0 bases to trimming and J lost 2 bases, with 17 bases between them. Germline assignment: CDR1 LNHDA and CDR2 SQIVND (reference sequence). The CDR3 is made up of 18 amino acids. CDR3 region: CASSIDPPRGKTGNTIYF. The CDR3, as DNA: TGTGCCAGTAGTATAGATCCCCCCAGGGGAAAAACTGGAAACACCATATATTTT.

The chain links TRBV2 to TRBJ2-7; 9 nucleotides align to TRBD2. The CDR3 spans 17 residues. V shed 2 bases and J 0 bases; nucleotides not matched to a gene: 8. Germline V gene sequence: CDR1 SNHLY, CDR2 FYNNEI. The CDR3 region is CASSEFWVAGASYEQYF. CDR3 DNA sequence: TGTGCCAGCAGTGAATTTTGGGTAGCGGGGGCCTCCTACGAGCAGTACTTC. Based on the CDR3 plus reference TRBV2 and TRBJ2-7, the full variable domain is EPEVTQTPSHQVTQMGQEVILRCVPISNHLYFYWYRQILGQKVEFLVSFYNNEISEKSEIFDDQFSVERPDGSNFTLKIRSTKLEDSAMYFCASSEFWVAGASYEQYFGPGTRLTVT.

The chain carries TRBV7-8 and TRBJ1-2; 11 nucleotides match TRBD1. CDR1 and CDR2 (germline): SGHVS, FQNEAQ. CDR3 length: 16 amino acids. V was pared by 4 bases and J by 0 bases, with 4 bases of the junction left unmatched. CDR3 in amino acids: CASSSMGQGANYGYTF. CDR3 bases: TGTGCCAGCAGCTCGATGGGACAGGGGGCTAACTATGGCTACACCTTC.

The V call is TRBV7-2, the J call TRBJ2-7; TRBD1 might be the D (9 bases). Trimming removed 6 bases from V and 6 bases from J, with 27 bases in between. CDR3 size: 17 residues. Germline CDR1 SGHTA, CDR2 FQGNSA. The CDR3 coding sequence is TGTGCCAGCAGTCCGACCTCCGGGGGGGACAGGGTTCGCGAGCAGTACTTC. It codes for CASSPTSGGDRVREQYF.

The J gene is TRBJ1-1, the V gene TRBV2; D unresolved. Germline values: CDR1 SNHLY, CDR2 FYNNEI. The V gene lost 6 bases and the J gene lost 0 bases, with 8 bases spanning the gap. The length of the CDR3 is 13 residues. CDR3 bases: TGTGCCAGCAGATACCTCATGAACACTGAAGCTTTCTTT. Protein: CASRYLMNTEAFF.

This sequence joins TRBV10-3 and TRBJ1-5, with TRBD1 matching 12 bases. CDR1 is ENHRY and CDR2 is SYGVKD in the germline V gene. V dropped 6 bases and J dropped 6; count of bases not matched to a gene: 9. The CDR3 is 16 residues long. The CDR3 DNA is TGTGCCATCAGCCCCGGGACAGGGGGCCAGACTCAGCCCCAGCATTTT. It is translated as CAISPGTGGQTQPQHF.

V is TRBV5-1 and J is TRBJ2-3, with D perhaps matching TRBD2 (7 bases). Trimming took 6 bases from V and 2 from J, leaving 10 bases between them. Germline V CDR1 and CDR2: SGHRS, YFSETQ. The CDR3 contains 13 residues. The DNA of the CDR3 is TGCGCCAGCACGGGGGGCCCCACAGATACGCAGTATTTT. It codes for CASTGGPTDTQYF.

The chain links TRBV6-6 to TRBJ2-1; TRBD1 or TRBD2 may be the D gene (5 bases each). V was clipped by 0 bases and J by 0 bases, with 6 bases between them. CDR3 length: 15 residues. Germline V gene lookup returns CDR1 MNHNY and CDR2 SVGAGI (reference sequence). The DNA for the CDR3 is TGTGCCAGCAGTTACTCCGGGGCCTCCTACAATGAGCAGTTCTTC. Its translation: CASSYSGASYNEQFF.